Reported below is one TCR beta chain. Trimming took 0 bases from V and 5 from J, leaving 6 bases between them. In germline, CDR1 is KGHDR, CDR2 SFDVKD. The CDR3 has 13 residues. This sample was taken from a study of control samples from healthy donors and cancer patients. Profiling relied on immunoSEQ multiplex PCR, and the TCRdb table lists in-frame clones only, not all of them. The sample includes 130,000 or so clones, approximately 94% of them seen just once. The sample taken for sequencing was blood. The receptor was isolated from a man aged 40-50 years in good health. The chain links TRBV24-1 to TRBJ1-2; D not certain. The CDR3 DNA is TGTGCCACCAGTGATTTGTTGGGGTATGGCTACACCTTC. This gives the protein CATSDLLGYGYTF.